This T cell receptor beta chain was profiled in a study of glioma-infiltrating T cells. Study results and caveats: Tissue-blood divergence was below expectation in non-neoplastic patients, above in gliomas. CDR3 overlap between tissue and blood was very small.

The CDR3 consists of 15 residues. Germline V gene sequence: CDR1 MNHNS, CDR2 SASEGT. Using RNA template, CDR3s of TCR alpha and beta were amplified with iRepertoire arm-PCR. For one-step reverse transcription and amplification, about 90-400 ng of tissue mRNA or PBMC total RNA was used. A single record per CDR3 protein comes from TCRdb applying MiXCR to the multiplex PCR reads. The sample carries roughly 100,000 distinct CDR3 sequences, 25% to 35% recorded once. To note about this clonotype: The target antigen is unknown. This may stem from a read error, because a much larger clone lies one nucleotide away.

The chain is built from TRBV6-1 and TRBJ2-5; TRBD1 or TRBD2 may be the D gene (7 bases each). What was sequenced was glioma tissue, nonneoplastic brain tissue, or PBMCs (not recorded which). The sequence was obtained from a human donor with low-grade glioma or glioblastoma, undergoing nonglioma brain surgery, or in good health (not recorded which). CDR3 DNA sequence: TGTGCCAGCAGTGAACAGAGGGGGGGGGGACAGACCAAGTACTTC. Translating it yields CASSEQRGGGQTKYF.